The 3 T cell receptor beta chains given below trace back to one sample, sequenced in a study of T cells after yellow fever vaccination. One entry per CDR3 protein, called by TCRdb with MiXCR from the 5' RACE reads. The top ten clones hold about 15% of a sample with under 550,000 distinct CDR3 sequences, 20% to 25% of them seen once. The input for sequencing was PBMCs, taken approximately 22 days after the first yellow fever vaccination. These TCRs come from a man younger than 35 who received the YFV17D yellow fever vaccine.

This clonotype came up a few times. The chain combines TRBV18 with TRBJ1-1, with a possible D match to TRBD1 (5 bases). Trimming took 1 base from V and 12 from J, leaving 15 bases between them. CDR1 is KGHSH, CDR2 LQKENI, per germline. The CDR3 is 13 amino acids. The CDR3 DNA reads TGTGCCAGCTCACCACTGTTTGGGGGGGAACCTTTCTTT. It codes for CASSPLFGGEPFF.

This chain uses TRBV7-7 with TRBJ2-2; TRBD2 matches 7 bases. Per the germline V gene, CDR1 is SSHAT and CDR2 is FNYEAQ (reference sequence). Unmatched junction bases numbered 2, after V lost 1 base and J lost 6 bases. The CDR3 loop spans 14 amino acids. This CDR3 is CASSLGRGAGELFF. The CDR3 DNA is TGTGCCAGCAGCTTAGGTCGGGGGGCCGGGGAGCTGTTTTTT.

This clonotype showed up just a few times. The J gene is TRBJ1-2, the V gene TRBV28, with D uncertain. The CDR3 totals 12 residues. V was clipped by 1 base and J by 4 bases, with 4 bases between them. Germline V gene lookup returns CDR1 MDHEN and CDR2 SYDVKM. CDR3 coding DNA: TGTGCCAGCAGTTTATACACCTATGGCTACACCTTC. It translates to CASSLYTYGYTF.